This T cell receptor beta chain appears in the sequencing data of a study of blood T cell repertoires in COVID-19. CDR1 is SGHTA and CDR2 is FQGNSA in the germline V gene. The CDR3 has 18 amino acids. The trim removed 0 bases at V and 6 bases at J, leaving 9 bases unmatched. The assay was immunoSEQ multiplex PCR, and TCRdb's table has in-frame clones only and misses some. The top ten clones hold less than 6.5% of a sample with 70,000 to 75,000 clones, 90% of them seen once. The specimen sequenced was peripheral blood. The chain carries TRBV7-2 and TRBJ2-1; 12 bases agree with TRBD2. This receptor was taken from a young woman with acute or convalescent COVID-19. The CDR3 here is CASSLALAGGQLGNEQFF. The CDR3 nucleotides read TGTGCCAGCAGCTTAGCGCTAGCGGGAGGGCAATTAGGCAATGAGCAGTTCTTC.